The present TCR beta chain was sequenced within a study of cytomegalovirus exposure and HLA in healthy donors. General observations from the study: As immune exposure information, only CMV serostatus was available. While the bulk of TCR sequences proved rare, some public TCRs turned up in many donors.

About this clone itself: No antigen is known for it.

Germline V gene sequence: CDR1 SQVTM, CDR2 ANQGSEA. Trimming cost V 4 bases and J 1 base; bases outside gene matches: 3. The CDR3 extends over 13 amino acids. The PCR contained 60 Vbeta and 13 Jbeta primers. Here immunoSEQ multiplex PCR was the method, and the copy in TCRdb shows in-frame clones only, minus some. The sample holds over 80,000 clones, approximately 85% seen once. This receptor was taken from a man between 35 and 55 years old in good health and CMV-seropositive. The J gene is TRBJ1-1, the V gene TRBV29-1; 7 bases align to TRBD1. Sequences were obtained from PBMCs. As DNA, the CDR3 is TGCAGCGTTGTTAGGACAGGGAACACTGAAGCTTTCTTT. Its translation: CSVVRTGNTEAFF.